The 2 T cell receptor beta chains below were found in one sample sequenced in a study of blood T cell repertoires in COVID-19. The table came from immunoSEQ multiplex PCR; TCRdb's copy has only in-frame clones and leaves some out. This table holds about 220,000 clones, roughly 80% found once. Sequences were obtained from peripheral blood. The source is a man younger than 45 with active or convalescent COVID-19.

This chain connects TRBV27 to TRBJ2-4; tentative D call: TRBD1 (6 bases). Germline values: CDR1 MNHEY, CDR2 SMNVEV (reference sequence). CDR3 length: 15 amino acids. V lost 6 bases and J lost 8, with 20 bases in between. The CDR3 coding sequence is TGTGCCAGCAGGGGATCTTACAGGGTGTGGGACATTCAGTACTTC. Residues: CASRGSYRVWDIQYF.

The rearrangement links TRBV9 to TRBJ1-2; D possibly corresponds to TRBD1 (6 bases). The germline gives CDR1 SGDLS, CDR2 YYNGEE. Between the trimmed V and J ends, which lost 2 bases and 7 bases, there was a span of 15 bases. The CDR3 has 14 residues. CDR3 residues: CASSVRRGAGGYTF. The CDR3 coding sequence is TGTGCCAGCAGCGTCAGGCGGGGGGCCGGTGGCTACACCTTC.